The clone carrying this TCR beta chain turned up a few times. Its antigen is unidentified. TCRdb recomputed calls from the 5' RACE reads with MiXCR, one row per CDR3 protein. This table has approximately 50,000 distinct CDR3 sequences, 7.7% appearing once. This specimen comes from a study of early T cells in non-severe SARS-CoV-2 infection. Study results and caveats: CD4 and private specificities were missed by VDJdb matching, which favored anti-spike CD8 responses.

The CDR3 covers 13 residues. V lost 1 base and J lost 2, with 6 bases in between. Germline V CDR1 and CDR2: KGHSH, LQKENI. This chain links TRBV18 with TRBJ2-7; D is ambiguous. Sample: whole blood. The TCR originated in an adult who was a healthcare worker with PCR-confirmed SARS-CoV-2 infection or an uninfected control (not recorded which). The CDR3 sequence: CASSPLSPYEQYF. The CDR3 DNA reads TGTGCCAGCTCACCACTAAGCCCCTACGAGCAGTACTTC.